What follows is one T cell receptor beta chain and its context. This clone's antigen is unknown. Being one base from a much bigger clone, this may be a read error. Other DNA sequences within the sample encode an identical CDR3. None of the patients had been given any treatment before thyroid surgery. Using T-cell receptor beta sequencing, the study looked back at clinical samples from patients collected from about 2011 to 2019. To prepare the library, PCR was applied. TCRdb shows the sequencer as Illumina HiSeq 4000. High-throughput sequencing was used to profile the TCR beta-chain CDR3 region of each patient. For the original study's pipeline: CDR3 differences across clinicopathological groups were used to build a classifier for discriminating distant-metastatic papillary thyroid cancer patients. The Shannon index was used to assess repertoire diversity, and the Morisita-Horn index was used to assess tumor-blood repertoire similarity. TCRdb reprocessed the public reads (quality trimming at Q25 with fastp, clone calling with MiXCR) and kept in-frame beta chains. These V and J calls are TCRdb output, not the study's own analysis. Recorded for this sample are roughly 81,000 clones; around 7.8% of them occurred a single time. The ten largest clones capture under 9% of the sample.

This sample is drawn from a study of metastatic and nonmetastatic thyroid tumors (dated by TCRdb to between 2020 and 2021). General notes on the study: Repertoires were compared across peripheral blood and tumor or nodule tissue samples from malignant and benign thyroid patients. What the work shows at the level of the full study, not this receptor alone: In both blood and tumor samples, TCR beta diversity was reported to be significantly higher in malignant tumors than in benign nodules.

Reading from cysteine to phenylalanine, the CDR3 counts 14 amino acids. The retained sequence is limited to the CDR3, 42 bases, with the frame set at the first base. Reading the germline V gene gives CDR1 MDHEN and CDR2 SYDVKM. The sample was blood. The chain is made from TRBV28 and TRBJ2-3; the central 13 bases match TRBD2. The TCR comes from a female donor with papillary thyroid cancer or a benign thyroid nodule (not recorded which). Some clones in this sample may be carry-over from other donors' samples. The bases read TGTGCCATCACTAGCGGGGGGGCCGGAGATACGCAGTACTTT. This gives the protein CAITSGGAGDTQYF.